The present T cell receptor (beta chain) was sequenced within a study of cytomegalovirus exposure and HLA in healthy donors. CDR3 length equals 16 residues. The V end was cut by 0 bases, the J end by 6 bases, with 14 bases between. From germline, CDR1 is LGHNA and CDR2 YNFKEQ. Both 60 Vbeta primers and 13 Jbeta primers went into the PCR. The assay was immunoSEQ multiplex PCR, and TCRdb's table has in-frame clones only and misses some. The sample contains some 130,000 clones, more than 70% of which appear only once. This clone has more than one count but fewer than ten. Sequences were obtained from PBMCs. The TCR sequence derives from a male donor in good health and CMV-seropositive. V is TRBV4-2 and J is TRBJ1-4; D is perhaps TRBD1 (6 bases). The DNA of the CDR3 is TGTGCCAGCAGCCAAGAGATGGGCAGGGGTGATGAAAAACTGTTTTTT. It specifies CASSQEMGRGDEKLFF.